This T cell receptor beta chain is from a study of T cells in narcolepsy. Turning to the study itself: Enrolled donors included narcolepsy type 1 or type 2 patients and healthy controls.

Using immunoSEQ multiplex PCR, the repertoire was profiled, and TCRdb retains in-frame clones only, with some absent. Found here are tens of thousands of clones, about 89% of them singletons; the top ten hold around 1%. The germline V gene encodes CDR1 SGHAT and CDR2 FQNNGV. V was shortened by 5 bases and J by 0 bases, with 14 bases between the two germline ends. This CDR3 contains 16 residues. This TCR was sampled from a human donor in good health. The sample taken for sequencing was memory (CD45RA-) CD4+ T cells from blood. The chain is built from TRBV11-2 and TRBJ2-4; a weak D match, TRBD2 (5 bases). The CDR3 sequence is CASSPAGEGAKNIQYF. In DNA, the CDR3 is TGTGCCAGCAGCCCCGCGGGCGAGGGAGCCAAAAACATTCAGTACTTC.